This T cell receptor (beta chain) was captured in a study of blood T cells in healthy people across ages. Regarding the study as a whole: Strong correlation existed between TCR beta diversity and naive T cell percentage.

This clonotype was counted at least ten times. The antigen remains unidentified. A second roughly 6 to 12 cycle PCR used barcoded and J-beta primers. TCRdb ran MiXCR on the 5' RACE reads and lists one entry per CDR3 protein. The table includes 500,000 to 700,000 distinct CDR3 sequences, about 30% detected once. Germline CDR1 reads DFQATT; CDR2 reads SNEGSKA (reference sequence). Trimming removed 2 bases from V and 5 bases from J, with 18 bases in between. The CDR3 is 15 amino acids. The sequence derives from a woman older than 75 in good health. The specimen sequenced was blood. The chain employs TRBV20-1 and TRBJ2-5, with D perhaps assigned TRBD1 or TRBD2 (5 bases each). This CDR3 is CSARRDRRGFETQYF. CDR3 bases: TGCAGTGCTAGAAGGGACCGCCGAGGGTTCGAGACCCAGTACTTC.